Below are 18 T cell receptor beta chains sequenced from a single sample in a study of blood T cell repertoires in COVID-19 (dated by TCRdb to the early 2020s). Library generation was performed with the immunoSEQ multiplex PCR assay. In its TCRdb copy, this immuneACCESS table keeps in-frame sequences only and misses some clones. Where compared with another copy, unresolved V genes explain less than half of these, and the others have no known cause. This sample gives 110,000 or so clones in total; roughly 90% of them show up just once. Roughly 8% of the sample rests with the top ten. Input material: peripheral blood. These receptors came from a man aged 65 to 85 who had recovered from COVID-19.

The chain has TRBV11-3 and TRBJ2-5; D remains unclear. Trimming took 1 base from V and 5 from J, leaving 8 bases between them. Germline V gene sequence: CDR1 SGHNT, CDR2 YENEEA. The CDR3 covers 13 residues. This CDR3 is CASSLGYSETQYF. The CDR3 nucleotides are TGTGCCAGCAGCTTAGGTTACAGTGAGACCCAGTACTTC.

The chain is built from TRBV4-1 and TRBJ1-2, with 9 bases matching TRBD1. The CDR3 is 17 amino acids. Trimming cost V 4 bases and J 3 bases; bases outside gene matches: 12. Germline lookup yields CDR1 MGHRA and CDR2 YSYEKL. The CDR3 spells CASSPAGPGTGYYGYTF. CDR3 DNA sequence: TGCGCCAGCAGCCCAGCGGGACCCGGGACAGGGTACTATGGCTACACCTTC.

This chain joins TRBV3-1 (or the pseudogene TRBV3-2) and TRBJ1-2; D is unclear. The ends were cut back, 0 bases at V and 5 bases at J, with 16 bases in the middle. Germline V gene lookup returns CDR1 LGHDT and CDR2 YNNKEL (reference sequence). The CDR3 spans 16 residues. DNA for the CDR3: TGTGCCAGCAGCCAAGATAGAGACCTCGACGGGTATGGCTACACCTTC. Amino acid sequence: CASSQDRDLDGYGYTF.

The chain is built from TRBV7-9 and TRBJ2-1; 8 nucleotides match TRBD1. Per germline, CDR1 SEHNR and CDR2 FQNEAQ (reference sequence). Losses at the gene ends were 5 bases for V and 8 bases for J; bases not matched to a gene: 2. The CDR3 covers 12 residues. The CDR3 DNA is TGTGCCAGCAGCCAACAGGGGGATGAGCAGTTCTTC. Translation: CASSQQGDEQFF.

The chain carries TRBV2 and TRBJ1-1; D is possibly TRBD1 (6 bases). This CDR3 is 14 amino acids long. The V gene's germline CDR1 is SNHLY and CDR2 FYNNEI. V lost 6 bases and J lost 8, with 19 bases in between. The chain's CDR3 is CASRGTKQGREAFF. CDR3 nucleotide sequence: TGTGCCAGCAGAGGAACAAAACAGGGCAGGGAAGCTTTCTTT.

The V call is TRBV7-3, the J call TRBJ2-1; TRBD2 is a possible D gene (5 bases). V was trimmed by 2 bases and J by 0 bases, leaving 8 bases between them. The CDR3 is 15 residues long. Germline CDR1 and CDR2: SGHTA and FQGTGA. The CDR3 nucleotides read TGTGCCAGCAGCTTATTGGCGGGCTCCTACAATGAGCAGTTCTTC. The encoded protein is CASSLLAGSYNEQFF. The variable domain in full, with the rest retrieved from reference TRBV7-3 and TRBJ2-1, is GAGVSQTPSNKVTEKGKYVELRCDPISGHTALYWYRQSLGQGPEFLIYFQGTGAADDSGLPNDRFFAVRPEGSVSTLKIQRTERGDSAVYLCASSLLAGSYNEQFFGPGTRLTVL.

The chain couples TRBV28 to TRBJ2-5; the match to TRBD1 covers 9 bases. The CDR3 is made up of 15 amino acids. Trimming at V came to 4 bases and at J to 0 bases, leaving 3 bases not matched to a gene. The germline V gene has CDR1 MDHEN and CDR2 SYDVKM. CDR3 coding DNA: TGTGCCAGCAGTTGGGACAGGGAATACCAAGAGACCCAGTACTTC. Protein sequence: CASSWDREYQETQYF.

V is TRBV29-1 and J is TRBJ1-2; 8 nucleotides agree with TRBD1. The length of the CDR3 is 12 residues. Germline V gene data show CDR1 as SQVTM and CDR2 as ANQGSEA. V trimming: 6 bases; J trimming: 4 bases; junction bases outside the gene matches: 4. The CDR3 loop is CSVRQGIYGYTF. CDR3 nucleotide sequence: TGCAGCGTCCGACAGGGGATCTATGGCTACACCTTC. Based on the CDR3 plus reference TRBV29-1 and TRBJ1-2, the full variable domain is SAVISQKPSRDICQRGTSLTIQCQVDSQVTMMFWYRQQPGQSLTLIATANQGSEATYESGFVIDKFPISRPNLTFSTLTVSNMSPEDSSIYLCSVRQGIYGYTFGSGTRLTVV.

This clone appeared a few times. Distinct nucleotide sequences in the sample also encode this CDR3. This sequence joins TRBV7-2 and TRBJ1-1; tentatively, D is TRBD1 (6 bases). The V gene's germline CDR1 is SGHTA and CDR2 FQGNSA. V lost 3 bases and J lost 2, with 7 bases in between. The CDR3 is 13 amino acids. CDR3 DNA sequence: TGTGCCAGCAGCTTGGACAGAAACACTGAAGCTTTCTTT. Its protein is CASSLDRNTEAFF.

This chain links TRBV7-9 with TRBJ2-7; TRBD1 matches at 11 bases. After removal of 0 bases from V and 10 bases from J, the junction contained 2 bases not matched to a gene. The CDR3 is made up of 13 amino acids. The germline V gene has CDR1 SEHNR and CDR2 FQNEAQ (reference sequence). This chain's CDR3 is CASSLAGTGGQYF. CDR3 sequence (DNA): TGTGCCAGCAGCTTAGCAGGGACAGGGGGACAGTACTTC.

The chain carries TRBV9 and TRBJ2-2; D is perhaps TRBD1 (5 bases). CDR1 SGDLS and CDR2 YYNGEE come from the germline V gene. V was trimmed by 4 bases and J by 3 bases, leaving 19 bases between them. The CDR3 has 17 residues. The CDR3 DNA is TGTGCCAGCAGCCCAGAGGTACAGGTCCTCTACACCGGGGAGCTGTTTTTT. Protein: CASSPEVQVLYTGELFF.

The V gene is TRBV24-1, the J gene TRBJ2-1, with D possibly matching TRBD2 (5 bases). Germline assignment: CDR1 KGHDR and CDR2 SFDVKD. The germline V and J ends were trimmed by 4 bases and 3 bases, with 15 bases remaining between them. The CDR3 has 16 residues. In nucleotides, the CDR3 is TGTGCCACCAGTGACTCACGGTTCGGGGACTACAATGAGCAGTTCTTC. This encodes CATSDSRFGDYNEQFF.

The genes are TRBV9 and TRBJ1-6; 7 nucleotides agree with TRBD1. CDR3 size: 15 residues. With V trimmed by 3 bases and J by 9 bases, 9 bases remained unmatched. From germline, CDR1 is SGDLS and CDR2 YYNGEE. CDR3 in amino acids: CASSASTGYRSPLHF. The CDR3 DNA reads as TGTGCCAGCAGCGCCTCGACAGGGTATCGTTCACCCCTCCACTTT.

The chain uses TRBV24-1 and TRBJ2-1; 8 nucleotides agree with TRBD2. The germline gives CDR1 KGHDR, CDR2 SFDVKD. The CDR3 is 14 amino acids. J lost 8 bases, V lost 4 bases, and 6 bases had no gene match. The CDR3 sequence is CATSETGGIYEQFF. CDR3 sequence (DNA): TGTGCCACCAGTGAGACGGGAGGGATCTATGAGCAGTTCTTC.

The chain links TRBV18 to TRBJ1-2; the D gene is possibly TRBD1 (6 bases). Germline CDR1 reads KGHSH; CDR2 reads LQKENI. The CDR3 consists of 13 residues. V lost 1 base and J lost 7, with 10 bases in between. This CDR3 is CASSPRGRSGYTF. DNA for the CDR3: TGTGCCAGCTCACCACGGGGGCGGAGTGGCTACACCTTC.

CDR3 nucleotide sequence: TGTGCCAGCAGTTTTGAGGGGGTCGACGAGCAGTACTTC. Its protein product is CASSFEGVDEQYF. The chain uses TRBV28 and TRBJ2-7, with D perhaps TRBD1 (6 bases). V lost 3 bases, J lost 5 bases, and 11 bases lay in between. The CDR3 runs to 13 residues. From germline, CDR1 is MDHEN and CDR2 SYDVKM. Combining the CDR3 with reference TRBV28 and TRBJ2-7 gives the whole variable domain DVKVTQSSRYLVKRTGEKVFLECVQDMDHENMFWYRQDPGLGLRLIYFSYDVKMKEKGDIPEGYSVSREKKERFSLILESASTNQTSMYLCASSFEGVDEQYFGPGTRLTVT.

V is TRBV10-3 and J is TRBJ1-2; unclear D gene. CDR1 is ENHRY, CDR2 SYGVKD, per germline. The CDR3 covers 16 residues. Trimming shortened V by 2 bases and J by 0 bases, and 13 bases separated the two germline ends. The CDR3 protein is CAISEPTNVPNYGYTF. The CDR3 bases are TGTGCCATCAGTGAGCCGACAAATGTTCCTAACTATGGCTACACCTTC.

The chain is built from TRBV4-1 and TRBJ2-1; 11 bases map to TRBD2. CDR3 length: 16 amino acids. Germline trimming cut 5 bases from V and 4 bases from J; bases unmatched to any gene: 7. CDR1 and CDR2 from the germline V gene are MGHRA and YSYEKL. CDR3 in amino acids: CASSTPTSGRYNEQFF. CDR3 nucleotides: TGCGCCAGCAGCACCCCAACTAGCGGGAGATACAATGAGCAGTTCTTC.